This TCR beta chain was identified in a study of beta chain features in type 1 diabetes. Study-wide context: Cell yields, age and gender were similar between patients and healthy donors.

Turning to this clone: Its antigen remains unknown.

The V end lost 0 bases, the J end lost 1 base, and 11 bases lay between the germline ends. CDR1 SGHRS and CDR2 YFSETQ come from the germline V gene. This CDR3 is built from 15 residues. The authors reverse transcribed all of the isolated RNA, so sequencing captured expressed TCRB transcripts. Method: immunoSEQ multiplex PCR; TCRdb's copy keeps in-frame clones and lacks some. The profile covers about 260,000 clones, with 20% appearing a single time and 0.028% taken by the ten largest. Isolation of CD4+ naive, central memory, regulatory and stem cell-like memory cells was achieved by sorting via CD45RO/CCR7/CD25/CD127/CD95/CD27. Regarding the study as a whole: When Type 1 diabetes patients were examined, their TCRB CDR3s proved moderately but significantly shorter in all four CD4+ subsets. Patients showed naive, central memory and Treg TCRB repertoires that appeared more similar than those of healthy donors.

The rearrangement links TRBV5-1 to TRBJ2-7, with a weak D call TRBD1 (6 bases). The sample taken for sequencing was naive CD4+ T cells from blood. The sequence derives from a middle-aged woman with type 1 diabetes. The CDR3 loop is CASSLEGDTSYEQYF. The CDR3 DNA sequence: TGCGCCAGCAGCTTGGAGGGGGACACATCCTACGAGCAGTACTTC.